The entry below describes one TCR beta chain. Its antigen remains unidentified. The data derive from a study of CD8+CD57+ T cells in acquired aplastic anemia. At the level of the study: An average of around 3.5 ug of DNA was obtained from sorted CD4+ and CD8+ cells. Healthy donors yielded 8.5 million to 13 million CD4+ cell reads on average.

This CDR3 is 13 amino acids long. Trimming removed 5 bases at V and 1 base at J, with 8 bases between. Germline CDR1 and CDR2: SGHVS and FNYEAQ. Broader study findings: Some 30 was the count of CD8+ CDR3 sequences that patients shared with controls. CD8+ Simpson's diversity showed no significant patient-control difference.

Profiling that covered TCR beta VDJ and CDR3 relied on genomic DNA as its template. A single record per CDR3 protein comes from TCRdb applying MiXCR to the reads. Of about 130,000 distinct CDR3 sequences listed, 48% were seen once; the top ten hold 2.5%. The source of this sequence is a human donor in good health, serving as a control. The chain couples TRBV7-6 to TRBJ1-1; D not resolved. Sequenced sample: sorted CD4+, CD8+, or CD8+CD57+ T cells (not recorded which) from PBMCs. The DNA for the CDR3 is TGTGCCAGCAGCCTGAAAGAGAACACTGAAGCTTTCTTT. Protein: CASSLKENTEAFF.